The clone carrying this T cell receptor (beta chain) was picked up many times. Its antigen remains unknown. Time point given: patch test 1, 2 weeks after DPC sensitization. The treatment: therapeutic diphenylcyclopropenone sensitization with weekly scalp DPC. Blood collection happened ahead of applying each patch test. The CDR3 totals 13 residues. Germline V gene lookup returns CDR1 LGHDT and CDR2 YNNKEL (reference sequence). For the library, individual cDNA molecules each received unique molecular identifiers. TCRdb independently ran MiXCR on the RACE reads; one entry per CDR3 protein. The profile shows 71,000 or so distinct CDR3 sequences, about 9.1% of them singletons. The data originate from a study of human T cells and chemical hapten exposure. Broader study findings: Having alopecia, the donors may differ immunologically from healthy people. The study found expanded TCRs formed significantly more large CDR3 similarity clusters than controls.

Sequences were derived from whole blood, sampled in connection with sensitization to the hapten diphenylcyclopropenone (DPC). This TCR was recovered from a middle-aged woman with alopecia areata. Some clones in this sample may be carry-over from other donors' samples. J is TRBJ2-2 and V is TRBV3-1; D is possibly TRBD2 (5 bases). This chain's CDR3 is CSSEGRNTGELFF. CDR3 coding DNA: TGTTCTTCTGAGGGCAGGAACACCGGGGAGCTGTTTTTT.